One sample yielded the 15 T cell receptor beta chains listed below, sequenced in a study of OX40 agonist ivuxolimab in advanced cancers. Clones were sequenced by immunoSEQ multiplex PCR, and TCRdb holds only the in-frame ones, with some missing. The table includes tens of thousands of clones, roughly 90% detected once. The sample here was CD4+ or CD8+ T cells sorted from blood, taken in a trial of the OX40 agonist ivuxolimab. These receptors came from an adult with an advanced solid tumor such as melanoma, head and neck, liver or kidney cancer.

The V and J genes are TRBV25-1 and TRBJ2-2; perhaps TRBD1 as D (6 bases). V was pared by 7 bases and J by 5 bases, with 14 bases between. CDR1 is MGHDK and CDR2 is SYGVNS in the germline V gene. The CDR3 extends over 14 amino acids. CDR3 DNA: TGTGCCAGCACCCGGGACACAAGGACCGGGGAGCTGTTTTTT. Translating gives CASTRDTRTGELFF.

The J gene is TRBJ2-1, the V gene TRBV11-2, with 8 bases fitting TRBD1. The CDR3 is made up of 15 amino acids. Per germline, CDR1 SGHAT and CDR2 FQNNGV. With V trimmed by 5 bases and J by 4 bases, 7 bases remained unmatched. CDR3 DNA sequence: TGTGCCAGCAGCCCCCGGCAGGGGGCGTACAATGAGCAGTTCTTC. This gives the protein CASSPRQGAYNEQFF.

The rearrangement uses TRBV27 and TRBJ2-3; no clear D. Trimming stripped 3 bases from V and 1 base from J, with 11 bases between. CDR3 length: 15 amino acids. CDR1 is MNHEY, CDR2 SMNVEV, per germline (reference sequence). As DNA, the CDR3 is TGTGCCAGCAGTTTTAGTGGAGACGGCACAGATACGCAGTATTTT. Translating gives CASSFSGDGTDTQYF.

This chain joins TRBV18 and TRBJ2-7; D tentatively reads TRBD1 or TRBD2 (5 bases each). Trimming shortened V by 4 bases and J by 3 bases, and 10 bases separated the two germline ends. CDR1 and CDR2 (germline): KGHSH, LQKENI. This CDR3 is 13 amino acids long. CDR3 region: CASSRLGDYEQYF. The DNA of the CDR3 is TGTGCCAGCTCACGTTTGGGGGACTACGAGCAGTACTTC. Drawing the rest from reference TRBV18 and TRBJ2-7, the complete variable domain is NAGVMQNPRHLVRRRGQEARLRCSPMKGHSHVYWYRQLPEEGLKFMVYLQKENIIDESGMPKERFSAEFPKEGPSILRIQQVVRGDSAAYFCASSRLGDYEQYFGPGTRLTVT.

The chain employs TRBV10-3 and TRBJ2-5; 11 bases map to TRBD1. Germline loops: CDR1 ENHRY, CDR2 SYGVKD. Unmatched junction bases numbered 5, after V lost 0 bases and J lost 5 bases. The CDR3 extends over 16 amino acids. CDR3 bases: TGTGCCATCAGTGAGTCGGTAGGACAGGGGGCGGAGACCCAGTACTTC. Amino acid sequence: CAISESVGQGAETQYF.

This clone was recorded only once. The rearrangement joins TRBV19 to TRBJ2-3; unclear D gene. CDR3 length: 17 residues. Trimming removed 7 bases at V and 4 bases at J, with 24 bases between. Looked up from germline, CDR1 is LNHDA and CDR2 is SQIVND (reference sequence). The CDR3 DNA reads as TGTGCCAGTACCCCCCTTCCCCCCCGGTCCTTTGCAGATACGCAGTATTTT. This encodes CASTPLPPRSFADTQYF.

The rearrangement uses TRBV5-1 and TRBJ2-2, with 9 bases aligning to TRBD1. From germline, CDR1 is SGHRS and CDR2 YFSETQ. This CDR3 has 16 amino acids. J lost 3 bases, V lost 0 bases, and 3 bases had no gene match. Written as DNA, the CDR3 is TGCGCCAGCAGCTTGGGGGACAGGGAAGACACCGGGGAGCTGTTTTTT. The encoded protein is CASSLGDREDTGELFF.

The chain links TRBV5-1 to TRBJ2-2; D is possibly TRBD2 (5 bases). CDR3 length equals 15 residues. Germline V gene lookup returns CDR1 SGHRS and CDR2 YFSETQ. V lost 4 bases and J 5 bases, leaving 15 bases between the germline ends. CDR3 protein: CASSQPEGNTGELFF. The CDR3 nucleotides read TGCGCCAGCAGCCAACCCGAGGGAAATACCGGGGAGCTGTTTTTT.

The sample holds a few counts of this clone. The gene calls are TRBV6-1 and TRBJ1-3; D not resolved. The CDR3 covers 14 residues. Per germline, CDR1 MNHNS and CDR2 SASEGT. V was shortened by 6 bases and J by 0 bases, with 9 bases between the two germline ends. CDR3 loop: CASRSLSSGNTIYF. Here the CDR3 DNA reads TGTGCCAGCAGGAGTTTGAGCTCTGGAAACACCATATATTTT.

The V call is TRBV2, the J call TRBJ2-7, with TRBD2 as a possible D gene (6 bases). Germline CDR1 and CDR2: SNHLY and FYNNEI. Trimming removed 3 bases at V and 4 bases at J, with 10 bases between. The CDR3 is 13 amino acids. DNA of the CDR3: TGTGCCAGCAGTGACGGACGGGGGTACGAGCAGTACTTC. It codes for CASSDGRGYEQYF.

The CDR3 loop reads CASSDGTGDQPQHF. Written as DNA, the CDR3 is TGTGCCAGCAGCGATGGGACAGGGGATCAGCCCCAGCATTTT. The J gene is TRBJ1-5, the V gene TRBV11-2, with 10 bases lining up with TRBD1. V shed 5 bases, J shed 5 bases, and the junction held 3 bases outside the gene matches. Germline values: CDR1 SGHAT, CDR2 FQNNGV. The CDR3 loop spans 14 amino acids.

The CDR3 loop is CASSTGNQGTNEKLFF. For the CDR3, the DNA is TGTGCCAGCAGTACCGGGAACCAAGGAACTAATGAAAAACTGTTTTTT. This chain joins TRBV2 and TRBJ1-4; unclear D gene. The ends were cut back, 5 bases at V and 1 base at J, with 14 bases in the middle. The CDR3 has 16 residues. Germline values: CDR1 SNHLY, CDR2 FYNNEI.

The rearrangement links TRBV7-8 to TRBJ2-2, with TRBD2 matching over 7 bases. The V and J ends lost 3 bases and 5 bases, in that order; junction bases with no gene match: 9. The CDR3 runs to 16 residues. Germline CDR1 SGHVS, CDR2 FQNEAQ. The CDR3 is CASSFRGGSWTGELFF. The CDR3 DNA sequence: TGTGCCAGCAGCTTTCGTGGCGGGAGTTGGACCGGGGAGCTGTTTTTT.

This clone was seen only a few times. V is TRBV28 and J is TRBJ2-1; 9 nucleotides match TRBD2. With 8 bases clipped from V and 1 base from J, the junction kept 9 bases outside the gene matches. The CDR3 has 16 residues. Germline values: CDR1 MDHEN, CDR2 SYDVKM. CDR3 residues: CASRGGAGGSYNEQFF. DNA for the CDR3: TGTGCCAGCCGAGGGGGAGCGGGAGGATCCTACAATGAGCAGTTCTTC.

This clone was recorded only once. The rearrangement links TRBV5-8 to TRBJ1-1, with D possibly being TRBD1 (6 bases). V lost 0 bases to trimming and J lost 1 base, with 13 bases between them. This CDR3 is built from 16 residues. The germline CDR1 and CDR2 sequences are SGHTS and YDEGEE. Written as DNA, the CDR3 is TGTGCCAGCAGCTTGGCCGTGGGGGGCCAGAACACTGAAGCTTTCTTT. Translating gives CASSLAVGGQNTEAFF.